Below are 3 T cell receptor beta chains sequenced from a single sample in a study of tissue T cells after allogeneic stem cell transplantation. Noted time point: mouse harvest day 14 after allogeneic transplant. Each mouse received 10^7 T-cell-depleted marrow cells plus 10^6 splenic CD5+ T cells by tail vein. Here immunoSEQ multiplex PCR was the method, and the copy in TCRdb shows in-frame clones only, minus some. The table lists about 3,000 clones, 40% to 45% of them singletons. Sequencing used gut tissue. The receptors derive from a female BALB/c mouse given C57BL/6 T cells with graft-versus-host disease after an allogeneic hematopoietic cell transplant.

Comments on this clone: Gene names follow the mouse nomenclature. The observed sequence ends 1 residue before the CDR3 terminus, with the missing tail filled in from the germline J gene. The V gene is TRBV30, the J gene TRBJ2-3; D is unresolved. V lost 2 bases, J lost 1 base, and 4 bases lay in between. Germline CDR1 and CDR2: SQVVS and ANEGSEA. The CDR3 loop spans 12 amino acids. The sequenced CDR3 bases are TGTAGTTCTAGACAGGGTGCAGAAACGCTGTAT. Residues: CSSRQGAETLY. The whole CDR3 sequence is CSSRQGAETLYF. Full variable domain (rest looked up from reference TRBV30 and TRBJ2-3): SVLLYQKPNRDICQSGTSLKIQCVADSQVVSMFWYQQFQEQSLMLMATANEGSEATYESGFTKDKFPISRPNLTFSTLTVNNARPGDSSIYFCSSRQGAETLYFGSGTRLTVL.

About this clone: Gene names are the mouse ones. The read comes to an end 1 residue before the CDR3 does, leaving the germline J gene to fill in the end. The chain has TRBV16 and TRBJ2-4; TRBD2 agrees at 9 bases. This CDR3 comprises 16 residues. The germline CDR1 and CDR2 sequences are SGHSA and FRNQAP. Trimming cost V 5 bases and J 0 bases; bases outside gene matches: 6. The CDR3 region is CASSPGGGASQNTLYF. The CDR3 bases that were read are TGTGCAAGCAGCCCTGGGGGGGGCGCCAGTCAAAACACCTTGTAC.

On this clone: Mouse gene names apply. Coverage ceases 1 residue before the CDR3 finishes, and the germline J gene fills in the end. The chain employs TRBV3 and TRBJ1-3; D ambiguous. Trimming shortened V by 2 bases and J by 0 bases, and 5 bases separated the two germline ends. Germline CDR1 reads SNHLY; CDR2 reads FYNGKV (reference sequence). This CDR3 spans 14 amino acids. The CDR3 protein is CASSLYNSGNTLYF. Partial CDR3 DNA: TGTGCCAGCAGCTTATACAATTCTGGAAATACGCTCTAT.